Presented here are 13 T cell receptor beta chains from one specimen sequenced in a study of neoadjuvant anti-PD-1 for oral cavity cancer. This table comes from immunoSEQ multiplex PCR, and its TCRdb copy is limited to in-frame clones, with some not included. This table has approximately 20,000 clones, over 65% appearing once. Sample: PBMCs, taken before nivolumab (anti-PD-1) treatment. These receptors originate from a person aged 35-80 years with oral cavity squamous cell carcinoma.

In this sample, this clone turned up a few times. The CDR3: CASSVDSSYGYTF. For the CDR3, the DNA is TGTGCCAGCAGCGTAGACAGCTCCTATGGCTACACCTTC. The rearrangement uses TRBV9 and TRBJ1-2; D gene uncertain. CDR1 and CDR2 from the germline V gene are SGDLS and YYNGEE. V lost 0 bases and J lost 4, with 7 bases in between. CDR3 length: 13 amino acids.

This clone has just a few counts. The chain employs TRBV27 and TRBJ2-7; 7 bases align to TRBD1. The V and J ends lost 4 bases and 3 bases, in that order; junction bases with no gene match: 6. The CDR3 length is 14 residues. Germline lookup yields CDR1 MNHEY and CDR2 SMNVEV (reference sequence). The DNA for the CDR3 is TGTGCCAGCAGTTCCTGGACAGGACGCTACGAGCAGTACTTC. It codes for CASSSWTGRYEQYF.

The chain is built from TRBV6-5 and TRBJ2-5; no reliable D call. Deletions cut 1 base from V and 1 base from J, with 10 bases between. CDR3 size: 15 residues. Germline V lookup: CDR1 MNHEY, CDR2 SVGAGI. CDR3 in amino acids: CASSYFSGSQETQYF. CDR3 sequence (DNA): TGTGCCAGCAGTTACTTCTCCGGGTCCCAAGAGACCCAGTACTTC.

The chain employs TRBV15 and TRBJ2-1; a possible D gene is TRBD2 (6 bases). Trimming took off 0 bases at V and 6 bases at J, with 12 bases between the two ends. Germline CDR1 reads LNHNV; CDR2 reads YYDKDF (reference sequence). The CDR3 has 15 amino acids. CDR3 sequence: CATSREGDSPNEQFF. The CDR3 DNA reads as TGTGCCACCAGCAGAGAAGGGGACTCACCCAATGAGCAGTTCTTC.

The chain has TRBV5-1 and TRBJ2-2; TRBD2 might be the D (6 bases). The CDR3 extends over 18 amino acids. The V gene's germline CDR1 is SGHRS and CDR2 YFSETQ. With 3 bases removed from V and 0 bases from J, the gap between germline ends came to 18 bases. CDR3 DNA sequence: TGCGCCAGCAGCTCGCAGTTGGGGGGAGAGACGAACACCGGGGAGCTGTTTTTT. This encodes CASSSQLGGETNTGELFF.

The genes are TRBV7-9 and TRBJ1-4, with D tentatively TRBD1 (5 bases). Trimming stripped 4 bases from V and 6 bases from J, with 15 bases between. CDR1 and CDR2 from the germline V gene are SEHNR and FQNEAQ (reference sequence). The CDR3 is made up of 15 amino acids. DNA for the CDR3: TGTGCCAGCAGCTCCCTCGGGACGTCTTATGAAAAACTGTTTTTT. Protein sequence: CASSSLGTSYEKLFF.

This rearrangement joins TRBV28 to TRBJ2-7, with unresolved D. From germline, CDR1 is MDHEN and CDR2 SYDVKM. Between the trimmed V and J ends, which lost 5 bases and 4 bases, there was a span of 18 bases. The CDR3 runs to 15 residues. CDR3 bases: TGTGCCAGCAGTACCCCCCGCAGGCCCCCTTACGAGCAGTACTTC. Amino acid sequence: CASSTPRRPPYEQYF.

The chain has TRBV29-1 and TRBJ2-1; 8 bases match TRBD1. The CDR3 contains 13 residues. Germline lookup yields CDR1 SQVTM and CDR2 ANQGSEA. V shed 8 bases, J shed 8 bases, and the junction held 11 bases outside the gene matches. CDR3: CSKTGAGNHEQFF. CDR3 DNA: TGCAGCAAGACAGGGGCAGGTAACCATGAGCAGTTCTTC.

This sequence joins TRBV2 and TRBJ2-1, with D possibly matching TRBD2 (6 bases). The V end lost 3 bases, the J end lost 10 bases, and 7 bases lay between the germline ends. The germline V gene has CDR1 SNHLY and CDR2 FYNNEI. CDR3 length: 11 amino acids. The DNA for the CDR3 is TGTGCCAGCAGTGATGGGGGGGAGCAGTTCTTC. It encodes CASSDGGEQFF.

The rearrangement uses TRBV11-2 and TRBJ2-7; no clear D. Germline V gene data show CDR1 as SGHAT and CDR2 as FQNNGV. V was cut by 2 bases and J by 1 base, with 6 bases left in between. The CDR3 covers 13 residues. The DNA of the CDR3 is TGTGCCAGCAGCTTATACGGATCCTACGAGCAGTACTTC. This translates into CASSLYGSYEQYF.

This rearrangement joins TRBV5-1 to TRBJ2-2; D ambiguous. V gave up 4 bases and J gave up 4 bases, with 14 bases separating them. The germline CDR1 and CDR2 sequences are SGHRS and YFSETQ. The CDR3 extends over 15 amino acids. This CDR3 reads CASSVTDPSTGELFF. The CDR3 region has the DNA TGCGCCAGCAGCGTGACGGACCCGAGCACCGGGGAGCTGTTTTTT.

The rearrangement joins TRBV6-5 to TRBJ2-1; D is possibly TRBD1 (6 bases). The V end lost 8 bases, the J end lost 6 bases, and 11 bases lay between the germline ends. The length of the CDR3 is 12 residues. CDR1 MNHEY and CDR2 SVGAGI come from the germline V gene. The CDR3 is CASQAGANEQFF. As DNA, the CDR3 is TGTGCCAGCCAAGCAGGGGCCAATGAGCAGTTCTTC.

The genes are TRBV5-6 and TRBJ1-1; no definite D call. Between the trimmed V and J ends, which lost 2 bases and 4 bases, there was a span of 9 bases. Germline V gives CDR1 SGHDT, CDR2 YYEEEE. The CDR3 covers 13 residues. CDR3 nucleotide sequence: TGTGCCAGCAGCTTAAGCGGAGGCACTGAAGCTTTCTTT. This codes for CASSLSGGTEAFF.